This TCR beta chain stems from a study of graft-versus-host responses after intestinal transplantation. About the study: Once they had received anti-thymocyte globulin induction, all recipients took tacrolimus and steroids for two to three years. Findings and limits, study-wide: GvH clones occurred in recipient marrow; some first appeared in ileum or blood. With peak circulating GvH clone levels came an association with early post-transplant HvG declines.

Generated by immunoSEQ multiplex PCR, the TCRdb table keeps only in-frame clones and is missing some. The table has over 100,000 clones, just under 95% seen once. On this clone itself: The antigen is undetermined.

Germline V lookup: CDR1 MDHEN, CDR2 SYDVKM. Losses at the gene ends were 5 bases for V and 4 bases for J; bases not matched to a gene: 8. The CDR3 runs 14 residues. The material sequenced was unstimulated CD8+ T cells sorted from spleen or lymph node cells, taken before transplant. The TCR comes from a human donor who was the organ donor for an intestinal transplant. The genes are TRBV28 and TRBJ2-7, with 7 bases lining up with TRBD1. Written as DNA, the CDR3 is TGTGCCAGCAGTCCTATCCGACAGGGATACGAGCAGTACTTC. It translates to CASSPIRQGYEQYF.